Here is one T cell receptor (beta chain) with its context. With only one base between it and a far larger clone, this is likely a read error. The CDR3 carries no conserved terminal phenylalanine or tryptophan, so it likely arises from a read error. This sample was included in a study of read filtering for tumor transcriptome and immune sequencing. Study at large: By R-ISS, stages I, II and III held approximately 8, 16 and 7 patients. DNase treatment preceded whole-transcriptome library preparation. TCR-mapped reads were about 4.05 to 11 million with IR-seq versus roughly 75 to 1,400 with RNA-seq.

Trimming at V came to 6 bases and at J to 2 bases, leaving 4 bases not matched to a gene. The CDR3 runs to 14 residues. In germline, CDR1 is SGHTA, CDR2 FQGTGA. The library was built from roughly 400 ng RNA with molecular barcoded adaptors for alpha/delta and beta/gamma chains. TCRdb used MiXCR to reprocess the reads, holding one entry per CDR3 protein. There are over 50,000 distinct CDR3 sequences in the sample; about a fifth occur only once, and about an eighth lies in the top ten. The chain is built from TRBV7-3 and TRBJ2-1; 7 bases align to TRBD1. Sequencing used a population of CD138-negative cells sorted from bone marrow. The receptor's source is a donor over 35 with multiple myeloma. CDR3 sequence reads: CASRQGTAYNEQFL. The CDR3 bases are TGTGCCAGCAGGCAGGGGACAGCCTACAATGAGCAGTTCCTC.